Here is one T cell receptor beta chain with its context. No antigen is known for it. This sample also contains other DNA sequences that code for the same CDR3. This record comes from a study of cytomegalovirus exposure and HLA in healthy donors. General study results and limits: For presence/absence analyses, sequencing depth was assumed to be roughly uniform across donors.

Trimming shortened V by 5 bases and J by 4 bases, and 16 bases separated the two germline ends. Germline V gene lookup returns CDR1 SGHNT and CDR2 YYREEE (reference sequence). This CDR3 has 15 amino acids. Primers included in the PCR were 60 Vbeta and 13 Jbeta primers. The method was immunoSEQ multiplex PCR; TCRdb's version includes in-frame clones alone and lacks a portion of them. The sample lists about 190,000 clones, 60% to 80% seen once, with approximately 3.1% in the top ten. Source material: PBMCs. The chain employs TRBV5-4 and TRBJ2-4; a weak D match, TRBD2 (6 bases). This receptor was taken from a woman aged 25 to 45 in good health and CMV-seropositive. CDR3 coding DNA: TGTGCCAGCAGAGAGGGACTGGCGGAGAAAAACATTCAGTACTTC. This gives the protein CASREGLAEKNIQYF.